This TCR beta chain emerged from a study of human T cells and chemical hapten exposure. From germline, CDR1 is SGHVS and CDR2 FQNEAQ. Trimming removed 5 bases at V and 8 bases at J, with 13 bases between. The CDR3 totals 13 residues. The time point is: patch test 3, about 24 weeks after DPC sensitization. Treatment specified: therapeutic diphenylcyclopropenone sensitization with weekly scalp DPC. TCRdb redid the calling of the RACE reads with MiXCR, one entry per CDR3 protein. The sample records 99,000 or so distinct CDR3 sequences, under 35% being singletons. This clonotype was counted a single time. The source of this sequence is a man between 35 and 55 years old with alopecia areata. Some clones in this sample may be carry-over from other donors' samples. This rearrangement joins TRBV7-8 to TRBJ2-1, with TRBD2 as a possible D gene (5 bases). The sample here was whole blood, taken in connection with sensitization to the hapten diphenylcyclopropenone (DPC). The CDR3 coding sequence is TGTGCCAGCAGCACCCAGGACTCCGATGAGCAGTTCTTC. It is translated as CASSTQDSDEQFF.